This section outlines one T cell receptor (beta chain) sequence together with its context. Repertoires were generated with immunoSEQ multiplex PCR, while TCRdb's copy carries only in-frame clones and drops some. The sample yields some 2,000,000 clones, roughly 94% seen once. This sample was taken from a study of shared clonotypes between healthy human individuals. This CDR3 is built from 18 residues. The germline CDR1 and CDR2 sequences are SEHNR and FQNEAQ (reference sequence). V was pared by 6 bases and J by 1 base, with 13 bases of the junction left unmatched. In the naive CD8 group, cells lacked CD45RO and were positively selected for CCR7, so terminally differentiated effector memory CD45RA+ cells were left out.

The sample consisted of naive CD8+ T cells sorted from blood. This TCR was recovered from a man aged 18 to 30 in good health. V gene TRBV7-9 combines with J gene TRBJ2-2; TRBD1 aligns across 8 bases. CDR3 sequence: CASSFPDREVLNTGELFF. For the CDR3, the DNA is TGTGCCAGCAGTTTTCCGGACAGGGAGGTGTTGAACACCGGGGAGCTGTTTTTT.